The 9 T cell receptor beta chains below were found in one sample sequenced in a study of a mutant IDH1 vaccine in newly diagnosed glioma. These receptors are not linked to any known antigen. Time point noted: week 11, during vaccination. The study gave 300 ug of mutant IDH1 20-mer peptide per vaccine dose, with topical imiquimod. Produced via immunoSEQ multiplex PCR; TCRdb's table is partial and in-frame only. The sample records about 24,000 clones, 79% being singletons. Sequenced material: PBMCs, taken from a glioma patient whose treatment included an IDH1 peptide vaccine. The receptor source for this set is a middle-aged man with glioma.

V usage is TRBV5-1 and J usage is TRBJ2-5; 8 nucleotides align to TRBD1. CDR3 size: 15 residues. Germline CDR1 and CDR2: SGHRS and YFSETQ. V lost 4 bases, J lost 5 bases, and 10 bases stayed unmatched. The CDR3 region is CASSGGQVGLETQYF. The CDR3 DNA reads TGCGCCAGCAGCGGGGGACAGGTGGGTTTGGAGACCCAGTACTTC.

This clone was seen once. V and J are TRBV27 and TRBJ2-7; 9 bases match TRBD2. Germline CDR1 is MNHEY and CDR2 is SMNVEV (reference sequence). J was trimmed by 5 bases and V by 9 bases; bases with no gene match: 14. This CDR3 is 15 amino acids long. The CDR3: CASRFGGRVPHEQYF. CDR3 coding DNA: TGTGCCAGTAGATTTGGCGGGAGGGTTCCACACGAGCAGTACTTC.

The chain has TRBV11-3 and TRBJ2-5; 8 bases agree with TRBD2. J gave up 3 bases and V 5 bases, and 8 bases lay outside the gene matches. The CDR3 runs to 15 residues. Germline loops: CDR1 SGHNT, CDR2 YENEEA. The CDR3 sequence: CASSPPRAGEETQYF. The CDR3, as DNA: TGTGCCAGCAGCCCCCCTAGAGCGGGAGAAGAGACCCAGTACTTC.

The V gene is TRBV6-5, the J gene TRBJ1-1; D not resolved. From germline, CDR1 is MNHEY and CDR2 SVGAGI. CDR3 size: 11 residues. The germline V and J ends were trimmed by 6 bases and 4 bases, with 6 bases remaining between them. CDR3: CASRFSTEAFF. CDR3 nucleotide sequence: TGTGCCAGCAGATTCTCCACTGAAGCTTTCTTT.

This clone was found once. The chain combines TRBV6-5 with TRBJ1-2, with D perhaps TRBD1 (6 bases). The germline V gene encodes CDR1 MNHEY and CDR2 SVGAGI. The V end was cut by 2 bases, the J end by 4 bases, with 14 bases between. This CDR3 has 15 amino acids. The CDR3 sequence: CASSYGGGVGYGYTF. CDR3 bases: TGTGCCAGCAGTTACGGAGGGGGGGTTGGCTATGGCTACACCTTC.

V and J are TRBV21-1 and TRBJ1-5; no check of the table's D call, TRBD1, against the DNA was made. TRBV21-1 counts as a pseudogene. The CDR3 contains 19 residues. The CDR3 protein is CASSKGSSRGQASPQPQHF. CDR3 nucleotide sequence: TGTGCCAGCAGCAAAGGTAGTTCCCGGGGACAGGCTTCTCCTCAGCCCCAGCATTTT.

The V and J genes are TRBV29-1 and TRBJ2-1, with D hard to call. CDR3 size: 13 residues. Trimming stripped 8 bases from V and 4 bases from J, with 15 bases between. Germline CDR1 SQVTM, CDR2 ANQGSEA. The CDR3 reads CSSCQELYNEQFF. The CDR3 nucleotides read TGCAGCTCCTGCCAGGAACTGTACAATGAGCAGTTCTTC.

The chain employs TRBV5-1 and TRBJ2-7; 9 nucleotides agree with TRBD1. Unmatched junction bases numbered 5, after V lost 4 bases and J lost 3 bases. The germline V gene encodes CDR1 SGHRS and CDR2 YFSETQ. This CDR3 spans 14 amino acids. CDR3 amino acids: CASSKTGGDYEQYF. The CDR3 DNA reads as TGCGCCAGCAGCAAGACAGGGGGGGACTACGAGCAGTACTTC.

J is TRBJ2-1 and V is TRBV27; 9 bases map to TRBD1. V lost 4 bases and J lost 4; bases outside the gene matches: 5. From germline, CDR1 is MNHEY and CDR2 SMNVEV (reference sequence). CDR3 length: 15 residues. CDR3 coding DNA: TGTGCCAGCAGTTGGGACAGGGAGGGTTACAATGAGCAGTTCTTC. Translated, it gives CASSWDREGYNEQFF.